Here is one T cell receptor (beta chain) with its context. Its antigen is unidentified. TCRdb's table, derived via immunoSEQ multiplex PCR, lists solely in-frame clones and lacks some. Among 140,000 to 150,000 clones listed, approximately 94% were seen once. The data belong to a study of T cell responses to AZD1222 COVID-19 vaccine. Germline lookup yields CDR1 LNHDA and CDR2 SQIVND (reference sequence). The J segment lost 7 bases and the V segment lost 10 bases, leaving 7 bases of the junction unmatched. The CDR3 has 12 residues. Findings and caveats of the study: Baseline seropositivity occurred in only a handful of AZD1222 recipients. No day 14 peak samples; only post-peak repertoires were characterized. Increases in Spike-specific TCR breadth and depth were seen after two AZD1222 doses. Females outnumbered males among donors, who were mostly white British; clonal diversity was possibly underestimated.

This specimen consisted of peripheral blood, obtained on day 0 of AZD1222 vaccination. The chain couples TRBV19 to TRBJ1-1; 9 bases match TRBD1. The receptor was isolated from an adult in good health. The CDR3 here is CATGQGLREAFF. CDR3 DNA sequence: TGTGCCACGGGACAGGGACTACGTGAAGCTTTCTTT.